The rows below give T cell receptor beta chains drawn from one sample of a study of early T cells in non-severe SARS-CoV-2 infection. TCRdb re-called the 5' RACE reads with MiXCR, one entry per CDR3 protein. The table shows some 80,000 distinct CDR3 sequences, with around 10% occurring only once. Here the sequenced sample was whole blood, taken at baseline. The receptor set was obtained from an adult who was a healthcare worker with PCR-confirmed SARS-CoV-2 infection or an uninfected control (not recorded which). The donor label of this sample is uncertain. Both conserved end residues are part of each CDR3. D genes are given only for firm matches. The size entry is marked missing in some rows and otherwise reads once, few, many or a size class.

j_gene | d_gene | len | abundance | v_gene | CDR3aa | CDR3nt
TRBJ1-2 | TRBD1 | 15 | many | TRBV2 | CASSAGGPTNYGYTF | TGTGCCAGCAGCGCAGGGGGCCCGACTAACTATGGCTACACCTTC
TRBJ2-5 | - | 12 | many | TRBV7-2 | CASSSPYRTQYF | TGTGCCAGCAGCTCACCTTATAGGACCCAGTACTTC
TRBJ2-5 | - | 13 | - | TRBV3-1 | CASSTRGAETQYF | TGTGCCAGCAGCACACGAGGGGCAGAGACCCAGTACTTC
TRBJ1-2 | - | 14 | few | TRBV20-1 | CSARDLWEAYGYTF | TGCAGTGCTAGAGATCTCTGGGAAGCCTATGGCTACACCTTC
TRBJ2-7 | - | 16 | - | TRBV4-1 | CASSKDLWLIAYEQYF | TGCGCCAGCAGCAAAGATCTCTGGCTAATTGCCTACGAGCAGTACTTC
TRBJ1-4 | - | 14 | - | TRBV20-1 | CSASGGSGNEKLFF | TGCAGTGCTAGTGGGGGGTCGGGTAATGAAAAACTGTTTTTT
TRBJ2-7 | TRBD2 | 14 | few | TRBV5-1 | CASSLLAGPYEQYF | TGCGCCAGCAGCTTACTAGCGGGGCCCTACGAGCAGTACTTC
TRBJ2-3 | - | 13 | - | TRBV18 | CVSSPPSTDTQYF | TGTGTCAGCTCACCACCAAGCACAGATACGCAGTATTTT
TRBJ2-7 | - | 15 | - | TRBV4-3 | CASSQDDGSSYEQYF | TGCGCCAGCAGCCAAGATGATGGGAGCTCCTACGAGCAGTACTTC
TRBJ2-5 | TRBD2 | 16 | - | TRBV6-5 | CASSYGAGGRGETQYF | TGTGCCAGCAGTTACGGTGCGGGGGGTCGGGGAGAGACCCAGTACTTC
TRBJ1-2 | TRBD1 | 14 | few | TRBV10-1 | CASSAGTGTAGYTF | TGCGCCAGCTCGGCCGGGACAGGGACAGCTGGCTACACCTTC
TRBJ2-3 | - | 13 | few | TRBV6-4 | CASSDREWDTQYF | TGTGCCAGCAGTGACAGGGAATGGGATACGCAGTATTTT
TRBJ1-2 | - | 13 | few | TRBV13 | CASSLEGRSGYTF | TGTGCCAGCAGCTTAGAGGGAAGAAGCGGCTACACCTTC
TRBJ1-3 | - | 13 | - | TRBV10-3 | CAIRDFAGNTIYF | TGTGCCATCAGGGACTTCGCTGGAAACACCATATATTTT
TRBJ2-3 | - | 15 | few | TRBV19 | CASSSRDGYTDTQYF | TGTGCCAGTAGTAGCCGGGACGGATACACAGATACGCAGTATTTT
TRBJ1-3 | - | 12 | few | TRBV12-3/TRBV12-4 | CASSPQRNTIYF | TGTGCCAGCAGTCCACAGAGAAACACCATATATTTT
TRBJ1-6 | - | 17 | - | TRBV9 | CASSVEKDYSYNSPLHF | TGTGCCAGCAGCGTAGAAAAAGATTACTCCTATAATTCACCCCTCCACTTT
TRBJ2-1 | - | 13 | - | TRBV6-5 | CASSKRTYNEQFF | TGTGCCAGCAGTAAGCGAACATACAATGAGCAGTTCTTC
TRBJ2-5 | - | 14 | few | TRBV7-6 | CASSMNFGQETQYF | TGTGCCAGCAGCATGAATTTTGGGCAAGAGACCCAGTACTTC
TRBJ1-1 | TRBD1 | 16 | - | TRBV5-6 | CASSPWTGRMNTEAFF | TGTGCCAGCAGCCCTTGGACAGGGCGAATGAACACTGAAGCTTTCTTT
TRBJ2-7 | - | 13 | many | TRBV5-4 | CASSRDTSYEQYF | TGTGCCAGCAGCCGGGACACTTCGTACGAGCAGTACTTC
TRBJ1-1 | - | 11 | few | TRBV20-1 | CSARSNTEAFF | TGCAGTGCTAGGTCCAACACTGAAGCTTTCTTT
TRBJ1-2 | - | 12 | few | TRBV18 | CASSPEGFSYTF | TGTGCCAGCTCACCGGAGGGATTCAGCTACACCTTC
TRBJ2-7 | - | 14 | - | TRBV4-3 | CASSQEIQTYEQYF | TGCGCCAGCAGCCAGGAAATCCAAACCTACGAGCAGTACTTC
TRBJ1-2 | - | 15 | few | TRBV4-3 | CASSQDVRSNYGYTF | TGCGCCAGCAGCCAAGATGTAAGGAGCAACTATGGCTACACCTTC
TRBJ2-5 | - | 12 | few | TRBV6-1 | CASSAERGTQYF | TGTGCCAGCAGTGCGGAACGAGGGACCCAGTACTTC
TRBJ2-7 | TRBD2 | 13 | few | TRBV27 | CASRGGPGREEYF | TGTGCCAGCAGAGGCGGGCCGGGACGGGAGGAGTACTTC
TRBJ1-5 | - | 15 | many | TRBV30 | CAWSPGGVRGQPQHF | TGTGCCTGGAGTCCCGGCGGGGTACGGGGCCAGCCCCAGCATTTT
TRBJ1-5 | TRBD1 | 15 | few | TRBV6-2/TRBV6-3 | CASSSDREAYQPQHF | TGTGCCAGCAGCTCCGACAGGGAGGCTTATCAGCCCCAGCATTTT
TRBJ1-3 | TRBD1 | 17 | many | TRBV12-3/TRBV12-4 | CASSSPGQGWSGNTIYF | TGTGCCAGCAGTTCGCCGGGACAGGGATGGTCTGGAAACACCATATATTTT
TRBJ1-6 | - | 13 | few | TRBV9 | CASSARRNSPLHF | TGTGCCAGCAGCGCCCGCCGGAATTCACCCCTCCACTTT
TRBJ2-3 | - | 14 | - | TRBV6-1 | CASSGGTGADTQYF | TGTGCCAGCAGTGGCGGTACCGGCGCAGATACGCAGTATTTT
TRBJ2-3 | - | 11 | many | TRBV18 | CASSPTDTQYF | TGTGCCAGCTCACCAACAGATACGCAGTATTTT
TRBJ2-3 | - | 17 | few | TRBV9 | CASSVLSQGASTDTQYF | TGTGCCAGCAGCGTATTATCACAGGGCGCTAGCACAGATACGCAGTATTTT
TRBJ2-1 | - | 18 | - | TRBV12-3/TRBV12-4 | CASRGVSGPQRSYNEQFF | TGTGCCAGCAGAGGGGTGTCAGGGCCCCAGCGCTCCTACAATGAGCAGTTCTTC
TRBJ1-1 | - | 13 | - | TRBV24-1 | CATRSPEGTEAFF | TGTGCCACCAGGTCCCCAGAGGGAACTGAAGCTTTCTTT
TRBJ2-6 | - | 18 | few | TRBV5-1 | CASSDGQRTFSGANVLTF | TGCGCCAGCAGCGACGGACAGCGAACCTTCTCTGGGGCCAACGTCCTGACTTTC
TRBJ2-5 | - | 17 | - | TRBV9 | CASSVGRGGLTEETQYF | TGTGCCAGCAGCGTAGGCAGGGGAGGGCTGACCGAAGAGACCCAGTACTTC
TRBJ2-7 | TRBD1 | 16 | many | TRBV11-2 | CASSPGGGQGVFEQYF | TGTGCCAGCAGCCCCGGGGGGGGACAGGGGGTGTTCGAGCAGTACTTC
TRBJ2-7 | - | 14 | few | TRBV28 | CASTAGSRSYEQYF | TGTGCCAGCACCGCCGGGTCGAGAAGCTACGAGCAGTACTTC
TRBJ2-2 | - | 16 | - | TRBV20-1 | CSARDIRDQRTGELFF | TGCAGTGCTAGAGATATACGGGACCAACGCACCGGGGAGCTGTTTTTT
TRBJ1-1 | TRBD1 | 16 | few | TRBV29-1 | CSVPEAETGGHTEAFF | TGCAGCGTACCCGAGGCCGAGACAGGGGGCCACACTGAAGCTTTCTTT
TRBJ1-2 | - | 13 | many | TRBV20-1 | CMGYSSTLYGYTF | TGCATGGGATACAGCTCTACCCTCTATGGCTACACCTTC
TRBJ2-1 | - | 15 | few | TRBV3-1 | CASSQDILAYNEQFF | TGTGCCAGCAGCCAAGATATACTAGCTTACAATGAGCAGTTCTTC
TRBJ2-3 | TRBD1 | 15 | few | TRBV11-2 | CASSFPGQGTDTQYF | TGTGCCAGCAGTTTCCCGGGACAGGGAACAGATACGCAGTATTTT
TRBJ1-5 | - | 12 | few | TRBV30 | CAWGPGNQPQHF | TGTGCCTGGGGACCAGGGAATCAGCCCCAGCATTTT
TRBJ2-3 | - | 14 | - | TRBV3-1 | CASSHQSLRDTQYF | TGTGCCAGCAGCCACCAAAGCCTCAGAGATACGCAGTATTTT
TRBJ1-6 | TRBD1 | 14 | many | TRBV12-3/TRBV12-4 | CASSTYRGNSPLHF | TGTGCCAGCAGTACATACAGGGGTAATTCACCCCTCCACTTT
TRBJ2-7 | - | 15 | - | TRBV7-6 | CASSLADGVAYEQYF | TGTGCCAGCAGCTTAGCGGACGGAGTGGCCTACGAGCAGTACTTC
TRBJ2-7 | - | 12 | many | TRBV7-2 | CASSFVAPEQYF | TGTGCCAGCAGCTTTGTGGCCCCCGAGCAGTACTTC
TRBJ1-5 | TRBD1 | 13 | few | TRBV7-8 | CASSLGQNQPQHF | TGTGCCAGCAGCTTGGGACAGAATCAGCCCCAGCATTTT
TRBJ1-2 | TRBD1 | 13 | few | TRBV6-6 | CASREQGAGGYTF | TGTGCCAGCAGAGAACAGGGGGCAGGGGGCTACACCTTC
TRBJ2-3 | TRBD2 | 17 | many | TRBV29-1 | CSVVLVVAGVAPDTQYF | TGCAGCGTTGTGTTGGTGGTAGCGGGAGTCGCCCCAGATACGCAGTATTTT
TRBJ2-3 | - | 14 | - | TRBV29-1 | CSVPASTLPDTQYF | TGCAGCGTTCCCGCTAGCACGTTGCCAGATACGCAGTATTTT
TRBJ1-2 | TRBD1 | 12 | many | TRBV30 | CAWSRTGSGYTF | TGTGCCTGGAGTAGGACAGGATCTGGCTACACCTTC
TRBJ2-1 | - | 17 | many | TRBV4-1 | CASSQDPTSSSYNEQFF | TGCGCCAGCAGCCAAGATCCCACTAGCTCATCCTACAATGAGCAGTTCTTC
TRBJ2-1 | TRBD1 | 15 | many | TRBV24-1 | CATPNPGTGYNEQFF | TGTGCCACCCCTAACCCGGGGACAGGGTACAATGAGCAGTTCTTC
TRBJ1-1 | - | 15 | few | TRBV9 | CASSVAVWAQTEAFF | TGTGCCAGCAGCGTAGCCGTTTGGGCGCAGACTGAAGCTTTCTTT
TRBJ2-1 | TRBD2 | 15 | - | TRBV5-6 | CASSQETSGGNEQFF | TGTGCCAGCAGCCAGGAGACTAGCGGGGGGAATGAGCAGTTCTTC